This T cell receptor beta chain was profiled in a study of T cell responses to AZD1222 COVID-19 vaccine. Assay: immunoSEQ multiplex PCR; the TCRdb copy retains only in-frame clones and omits some. Among more than 140,000 clones listed, more than 70% were seen once. Germline V gene lookup returns CDR1 LNHDA and CDR2 SQIVND (reference sequence). The CDR3 loop spans 19 amino acids. Trimming shortened V by 5 bases and J by 0 bases, and 26 bases separated the two germline ends. The origin of this receptor is an adult in good health. The V call is TRBV19, the J call TRBJ2-7; D is possibly TRBD1 (6 bases). This specimen was peripheral blood, taken on day 0 of AZD1222 vaccination. The CDR3 nucleotides read TGTGCCAGTAGTCGTACCGGGACAAGGGGTTCCCCCAACTCCTACGAGCAGTACTTC. Its translation is CASSRTGTRGSPNSYEQYF.